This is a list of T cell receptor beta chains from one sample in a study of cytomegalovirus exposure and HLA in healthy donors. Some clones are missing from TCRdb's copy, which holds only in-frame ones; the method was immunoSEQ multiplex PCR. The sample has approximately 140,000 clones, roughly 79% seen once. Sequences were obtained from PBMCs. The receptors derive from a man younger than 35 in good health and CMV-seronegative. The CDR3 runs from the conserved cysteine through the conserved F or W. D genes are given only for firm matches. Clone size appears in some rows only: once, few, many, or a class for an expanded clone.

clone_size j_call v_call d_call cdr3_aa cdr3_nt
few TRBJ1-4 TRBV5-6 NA CASSRDMTLFF TGTGCCAGCAGCAGAGACATGACACTGTTTTTT
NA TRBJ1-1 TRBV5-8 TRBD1 CASSLGGRNTEAFF TGTGCCAGCAGCTTAGGGGGCCGGAACACTGAAGCTTTCTTT
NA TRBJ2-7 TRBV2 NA CARTRGGEQYF TGTGCCAGAACTCGGGGTGGGGAGCAGTACTTC
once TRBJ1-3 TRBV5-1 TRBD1 CASSLYPGTGARSGNTIYF TGCGCCAGCAGCTTGTACCCCGGGACAGGGGCCCGCTCTGGAAACACCATATATTTT
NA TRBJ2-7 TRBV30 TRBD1 CAWITGGYEQYF TGTGCCTGGATTACAGGGGGCTACGAGCAGTACTTC
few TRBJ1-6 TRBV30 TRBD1 CAWSRQGSSPPLHF TGTGCCTGGAGCCGACAGGGCTCTTCCCCCCCCCTCCACTTT
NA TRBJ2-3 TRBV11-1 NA CASSYRDADTQYF TGTGCCAGCAGTTACAGGGACGCAGATACGCAGTATTTT
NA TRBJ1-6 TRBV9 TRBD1 CASSAQGLNSPLHF TGTGCCAGCAGCGCACAGGGGCTAAATTCACCCCTCCACTTT
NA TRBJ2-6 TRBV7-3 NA CASSVSRSGANVLTF TGTGCCAGCAGCGTGAGTCGCTCTGGGGCCAACGTCCTGACTTTC
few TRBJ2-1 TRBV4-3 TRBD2 CASSQDRTSGEEQFF TGCGCCAGCAGCCAAGATAGGACTAGCGGGGAGGAGCAGTTCTTC
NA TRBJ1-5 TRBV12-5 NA CASGLGPNGRSGQPQHF TGTGCTAGTGGTTTGGGACCGAATGGAAGAAGCGGTCAGCCCCAGCATTTT
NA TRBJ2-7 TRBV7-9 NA CASSLATASYEQYF TGTGCCAGCAGCCTCGCGACAGCTTCCTACGAGCAGTACTTC
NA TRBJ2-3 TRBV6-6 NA CASSLLRDTQYF TGTGCCAGCAGCCTACTGAGGGATACGCAGTATTTT
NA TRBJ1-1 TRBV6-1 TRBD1 CASSVGRGLSTEAFF TGTGCCAGCAGTGTGGGCAGGGGGCTGAGCACTGAAGCTTTCTTT
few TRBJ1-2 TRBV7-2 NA CASSLVRGGWDYGYTF TGTGCCAGCAGCTTAGTGAGGGGGGGCTGGGACTATGGCTACACCTTC
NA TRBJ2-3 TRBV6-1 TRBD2 CASSPLAGVLDTQYF TGTGCCAGCAGTCCTCTGGCGGGGGTCCTTGATACGCAGTATTTT
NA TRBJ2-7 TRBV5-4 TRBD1 CASSFQGAYEQYF TGTGCCAGCAGCTTTCAGGGGGCCTACGAGCAGTACTTC
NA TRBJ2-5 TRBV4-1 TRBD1 CASSQLGQGPQETQYF TGCGCCAGCAGCCAACTGGGACAGGGCCCCCAAGAGACCCAGTACTTC
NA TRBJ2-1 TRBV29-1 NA CSSPGGGINEQFF TGCAGCTCCCCGGGGGGCGGTATCAATGAGCAGTTCTTC
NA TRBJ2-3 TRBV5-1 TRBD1 CASSLVDRNTDTQYF TGCGCCAGCAGCTTGGTGGACAGGAATACAGATACGCAGTATTTT
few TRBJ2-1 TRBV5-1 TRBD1 CASSFRTGGANEQFF TGCGCCAGCAGCTTCCGGACAGGGGGGGCCAATGAGCAGTTCTTC
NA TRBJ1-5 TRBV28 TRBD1 CASSDPGTGSQPQHF TGTGCCAGCTCTGATCCCGGGACAGGGAGTCAGCCCCAGCATTTT
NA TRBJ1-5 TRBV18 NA CASSPGQNNQPQHF TGTGCCAGCTCACCGGGACAAAACAATCAGCCCCAGCATTTT